What follows is one TCR beta chain and its context. The germline CDR1 and CDR2 sequences are SGHRS and YFSETQ. The CDR3 length is 14 residues. The V end was cut by 0 bases, the J end by 4 bases, with 8 bases between. This entry comes from a study of blood T cell repertoires in COVID-19. The assay was immunoSEQ multiplex PCR, and TCRdb's table has in-frame clones only and misses some. The table has 85,000 to 120,000 clones, over 85% seen once. Sequences were obtained from peripheral blood. This receptor was obtained from a woman between 45 and 65 years old with COVID-19, enrolled during active disease. The chain has TRBV5-1 and TRBJ1-3; no clear D. The CDR3 sequence is CASSLAEYGNTIYF. CDR3 nucleotide sequence: TGCGCCAGCAGCTTGGCCGAGTACGGAAACACCATATATTTT.